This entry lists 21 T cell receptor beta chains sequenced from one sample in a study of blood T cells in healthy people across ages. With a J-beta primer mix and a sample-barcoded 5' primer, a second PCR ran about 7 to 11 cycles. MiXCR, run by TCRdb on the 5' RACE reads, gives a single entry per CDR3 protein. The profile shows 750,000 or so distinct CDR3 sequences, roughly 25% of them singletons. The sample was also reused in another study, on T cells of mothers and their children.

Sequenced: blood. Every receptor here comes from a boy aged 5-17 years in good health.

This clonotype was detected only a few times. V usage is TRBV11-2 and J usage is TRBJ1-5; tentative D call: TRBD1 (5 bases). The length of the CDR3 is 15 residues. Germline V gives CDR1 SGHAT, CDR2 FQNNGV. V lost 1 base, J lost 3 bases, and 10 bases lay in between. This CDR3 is CASSLGQGYNQPQHF. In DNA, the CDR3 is TGTGCCAGCAGCTTAGGCCAGGGTTACAATCAGCCCCAGCATTTT.

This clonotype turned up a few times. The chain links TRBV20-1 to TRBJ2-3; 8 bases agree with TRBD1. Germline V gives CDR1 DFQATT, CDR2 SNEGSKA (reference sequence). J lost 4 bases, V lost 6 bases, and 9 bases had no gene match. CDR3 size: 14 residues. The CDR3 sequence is CSARNRGNPDTQYF. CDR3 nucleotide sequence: TGCAGTGCCCGTAACAGGGGGAATCCAGATACGCAGTATTTT.

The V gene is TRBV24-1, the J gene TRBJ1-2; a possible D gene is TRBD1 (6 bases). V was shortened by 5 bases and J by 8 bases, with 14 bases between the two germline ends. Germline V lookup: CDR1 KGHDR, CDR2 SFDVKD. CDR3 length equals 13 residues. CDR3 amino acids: CATSARGGLGYTF. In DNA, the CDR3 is TGTGCCACCAGTGCACGCGGGGGGCTCGGCTACACCTTC.

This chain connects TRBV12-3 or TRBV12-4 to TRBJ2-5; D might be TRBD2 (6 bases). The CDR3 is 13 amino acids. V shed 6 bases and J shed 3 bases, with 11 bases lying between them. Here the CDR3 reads CASRDSGEETQYF. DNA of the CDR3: TGTGCCAGCAGAGATAGCGGTGAAGAGACCCAGTACTTC.

The chain's CDR3 is CASGGLAPREQFF. The DNA of the CDR3 is TGTGCCAGCGGGGGCCTAGCACCTCGTGAGCAGTTCTTC. The gene calls are TRBV5-6 and TRBJ2-5; tentatively, D is TRBD1 (6 bases). The DNA end lines up better with TRBJ2-1; the J call may be wrong. Germline V gives CDR1 SGHDT, CDR2 YYEEEE. CDR3 length equals 13 residues.

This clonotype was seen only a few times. DNA of the CDR3: TGCAGCGTTGAGAAGGGTGAGGGCTACGAGCAGTACTTC. Its protein is CSVEKGEGYEQYF. The chain couples TRBV29-1 to TRBJ2-7, with D maybe TRBD2 (5 bases). The germline V and J ends were trimmed by 3 bases and 3 bases, with 12 bases remaining between them. Germline CDR1 is SQVTM and CDR2 is ANQGSEA. The CDR3 is 13 residues long.

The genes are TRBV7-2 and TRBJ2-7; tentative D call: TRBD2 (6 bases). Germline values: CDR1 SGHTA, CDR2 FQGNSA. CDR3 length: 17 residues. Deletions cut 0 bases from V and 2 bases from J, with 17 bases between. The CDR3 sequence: CASSLASGREATYEQYF. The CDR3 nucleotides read TGTGCCAGCAGCTTAGCTTCTGGGCGGGAAGCCACCTACGAGCAGTACTTC.

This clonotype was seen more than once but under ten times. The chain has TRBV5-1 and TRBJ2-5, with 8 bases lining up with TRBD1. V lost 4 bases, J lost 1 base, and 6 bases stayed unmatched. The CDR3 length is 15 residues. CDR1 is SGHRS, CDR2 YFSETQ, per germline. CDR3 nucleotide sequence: TGCGCCAGCAGCACCTGGACAGGGAGCCAAGAGACCCAGTACTTC. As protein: CASSTWTGSQETQYF.

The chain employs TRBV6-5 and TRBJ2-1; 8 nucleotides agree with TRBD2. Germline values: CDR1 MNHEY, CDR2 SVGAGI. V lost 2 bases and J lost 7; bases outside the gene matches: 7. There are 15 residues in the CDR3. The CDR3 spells CASSYERGTGNEQFF. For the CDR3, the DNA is TGTGCCAGCAGTTACGAGCGGGGGACCGGGAATGAGCAGTTCTTC.

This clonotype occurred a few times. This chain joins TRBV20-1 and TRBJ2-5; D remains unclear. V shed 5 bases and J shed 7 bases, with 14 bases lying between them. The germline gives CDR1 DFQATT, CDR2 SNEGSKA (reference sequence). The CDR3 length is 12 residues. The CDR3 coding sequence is TGCAGTGCTCTACCCAATATTGGGACCCAGTACTTC. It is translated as CSALPNIGTQYF.

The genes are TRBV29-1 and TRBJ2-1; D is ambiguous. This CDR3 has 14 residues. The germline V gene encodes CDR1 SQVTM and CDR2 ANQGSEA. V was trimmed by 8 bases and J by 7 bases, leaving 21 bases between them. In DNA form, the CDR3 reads TGCAGCACCCAGCAGTGCGAGTTTTTGAATGAGCAGTTCTTC. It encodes CSTQQCEFLNEQFF.

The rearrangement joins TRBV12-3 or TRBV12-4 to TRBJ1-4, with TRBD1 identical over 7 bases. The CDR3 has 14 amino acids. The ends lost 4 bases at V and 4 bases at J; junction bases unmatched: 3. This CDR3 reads CASSYNRGNEKLFF. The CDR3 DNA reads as TGTGCCAGCAGTTACAACAGGGGTAATGAAAAACTGTTTTTT.

The CDR3: CASSQGTDSGNTIYF. CDR3 DNA sequence: TGCGCCAGCAGCCAGGGGACGGATTCTGGAAACACCATATATTTT. The chain uses TRBV4-1 and TRBJ1-3; tentatively, D is TRBD1 (5 bases). The CDR3 contains 15 residues. The V gene's germline CDR1 is MGHRA and CDR2 YSYEKL. V was clipped by 3 bases and J by 1 base, with 10 bases between them.

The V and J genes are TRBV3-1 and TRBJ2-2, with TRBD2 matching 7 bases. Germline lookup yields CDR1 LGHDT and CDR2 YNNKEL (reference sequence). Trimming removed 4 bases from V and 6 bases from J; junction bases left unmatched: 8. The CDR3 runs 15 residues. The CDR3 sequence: CASSPGGRDAGELFF. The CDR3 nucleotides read TGTGCCAGCAGCCCCGGGGGGAGGGACGCCGGGGAGCTGTTTTTT.

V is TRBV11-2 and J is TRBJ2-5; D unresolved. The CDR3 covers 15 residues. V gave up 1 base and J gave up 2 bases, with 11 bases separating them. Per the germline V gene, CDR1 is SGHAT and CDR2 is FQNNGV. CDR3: CASSLAGLLQETQYF. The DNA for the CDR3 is TGTGCCAGCAGCTTAGCAGGATTGCTACAAGAGACCCAGTACTTC.

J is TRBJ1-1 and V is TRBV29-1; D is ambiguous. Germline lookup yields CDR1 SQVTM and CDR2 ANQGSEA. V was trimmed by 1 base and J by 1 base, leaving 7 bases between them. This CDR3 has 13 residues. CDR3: CSVEARENTEAFF. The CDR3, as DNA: TGCAGCGTTGAAGCGCGGGAGAACACTGAAGCTTTCTTT.

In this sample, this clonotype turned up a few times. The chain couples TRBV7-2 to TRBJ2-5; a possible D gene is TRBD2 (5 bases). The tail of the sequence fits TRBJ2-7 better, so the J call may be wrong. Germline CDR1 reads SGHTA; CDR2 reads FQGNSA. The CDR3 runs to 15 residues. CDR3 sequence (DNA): TGTGCCAGCAGCTTAGCGGAAATACTAGGGAACGAGCAGTACTTC. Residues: CASSLAEILGNEQYF.

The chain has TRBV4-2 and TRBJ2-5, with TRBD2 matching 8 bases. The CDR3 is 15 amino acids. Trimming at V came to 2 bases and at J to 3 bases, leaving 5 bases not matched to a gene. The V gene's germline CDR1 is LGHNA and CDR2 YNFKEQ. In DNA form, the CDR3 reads TGTGCCAGCAGCCAATTTAGCGGGGCTAAAGAGACCCAGTACTTC. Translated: CASSQFSGAKETQYF.

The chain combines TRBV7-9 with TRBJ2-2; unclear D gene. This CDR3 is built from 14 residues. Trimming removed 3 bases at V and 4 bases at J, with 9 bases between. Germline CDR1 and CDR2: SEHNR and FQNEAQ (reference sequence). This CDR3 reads CASSFIPGTGELFF. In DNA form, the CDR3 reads TGTGCCAGCAGCTTCATCCCAGGCACCGGGGAGCTGTTTTTT. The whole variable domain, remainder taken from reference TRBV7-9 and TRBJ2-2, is DTGVSQNPRHKITKRGQNVTFRCDPISEHNRLYWYRQTLGQGPEFLTYFQNEAQLEKSRLLSDRFSAERPKGSFSTLEIQRTEQGDSAMYLCASSFIPGTGELFFGEGSRLTVL.

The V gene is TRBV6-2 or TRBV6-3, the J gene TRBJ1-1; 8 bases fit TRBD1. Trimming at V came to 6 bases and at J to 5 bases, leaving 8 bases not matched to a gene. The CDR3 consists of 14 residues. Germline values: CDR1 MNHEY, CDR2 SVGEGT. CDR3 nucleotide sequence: TGTGCCAGCAGCCCAGGGGGCGCGAGGACTGAAGCTTTCTTT. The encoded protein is CASSPGGARTEAFF.

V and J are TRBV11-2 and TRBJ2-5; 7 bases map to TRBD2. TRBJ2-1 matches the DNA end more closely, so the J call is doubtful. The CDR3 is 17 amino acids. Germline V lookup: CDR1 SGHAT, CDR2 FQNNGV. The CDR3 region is CASSLDRGGSPCNEQFF. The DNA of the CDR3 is TGTGCCAGCAGCTTAGATCGTGGCGGGAGCCCCTGCAATGAGCAGTTCTTC.